The text below deals with one T cell receptor beta chain. This specimen belongs to a study of OX40 agonist ivuxolimab in advanced cancers. Sequencing used immunoSEQ multiplex PCR; TCRdb keeps in-frame clones, though not all of them. The table shows 90,000 or so clones, with about 88% occurring only once. The V gene's germline CDR1 is MNHEY and CDR2 SVGAGI. With 5 bases removed from V and 6 bases from J, the gap between germline ends came to 7 bases. CDR3 size: 12 residues. Material: CD4+ or CD8+ T cells sorted from blood, obtained in a trial of the OX40 agonist ivuxolimab. The sequence derives from an adult with an advanced solid tumor such as melanoma, head and neck, liver or kidney cancer. The chain uses TRBV6-5 and TRBJ2-2, with D unclear. The CDR3: CASSPKAGELFF. Written as DNA, the CDR3 is TGTGCCAGCAGTCCTAAAGCCGGGGAGCTGTTTTTT.